The 32 T cell receptor beta chains in this list originate from one sample, sequenced in a study of blood T cell repertoires in COVID-19. Generated by immunoSEQ multiplex PCR, the TCRdb table keeps only in-frame clones and is missing some. The sample has under 550,000 clones, about 90% seen once. The sequencing sample was made of peripheral blood. These TCRs come from a man younger than 35 with COVID-19, enrolled during active disease.

The chain has TRBV2 and TRBJ2-1; D might be TRBD2 (6 bases). CDR1 is SNHLY, CDR2 FYNNEI, per germline. This CDR3 contains 14 residues. V was pared by 7 bases and J by 7 bases, with 17 bases between. CDR3 coding DNA: TGTGCCAGCACTGGGGAGGCAACGGAGAATGAGCAGTTCTTC. Protein sequence: CASTGEATENEQFF.

The rearrangement uses TRBV5-1 and TRBJ2-1; D possibly corresponds to TRBD2 (5 bases). CDR1 is SGHRS, CDR2 YFSETQ, per germline. The CDR3 consists of 14 residues. V was trimmed by 5 bases and J by 3 bases, leaving 12 bases between them. The CDR3 spells CASSSAGSYNEQFF. The CDR3 DNA reads as TGCGCCAGCAGTTCGGCGGGCAGCTACAATGAGCAGTTCTTC.

V and J are TRBV18 and TRBJ2-7; TRBD2 aligns across 8 bases. CDR3 length: 15 residues. Germline CDR1 is KGHSH and CDR2 is LQKENI. V was pared by 1 base and J by 2 bases, with 4 bases of the junction left unmatched. The CDR3 coding sequence is TGTGCCAGCTCACCACAACGGGGGGGCACCTACGAGCAGTACTTC. Its translation: CASSPQRGGTYEQYF.

V usage is TRBV12-3 or TRBV12-4 and J usage is TRBJ2-7; no clear D gene. V dropped 11 bases and J dropped 1 base, with 12 bases sitting between them. The CDR3 runs to 12 residues. CDR3 loop: CASSEESYEQYF. CDR3 bases: TGTGCCTCAAGTGAGGAATCCTACGAGCAGTACTTC.

This clone appeared a single time. V gene TRBV19 combines with J gene TRBJ1-3; a weak D match, TRBD1 (6 bases). CDR3 length equals 15 residues. The V gene lost 5 bases and the J gene lost 0 bases, with 11 bases spanning the gap. CDR1 is LNHDA and CDR2 is SQIVND in the germline V gene (reference sequence). CDR3 coding DNA: TGTGCCAGTAGTCCCCAGGGGTTCTCTGGAAACACCATATATTTT. It translates to CASSPQGFSGNTIYF.

The chain is built from TRBV30 and TRBJ1-2, with D perhaps TRBD1 (5 bases). Trimming cost V 4 bases and J 6 bases, with 18 bases left between them. CDR3 length: 14 residues. From germline, CDR1 is GTSNPN and CDR2 SVGIG (reference sequence). CDR3 DNA: TGTGCCTGGAAAGGGTCAGGGACTGAGGATGGCTACACCTTC. Protein product: CAWKGSGTEDGYTF.

V gene TRBV19 combines with J gene TRBJ1-5, with TRBD1 matching 7 bases. In germline, CDR1 is LNHDA, CDR2 SQIVND (reference sequence). The V gene end was trimmed by 5 bases and the J gene end by 4 bases; junction bases not matched to a gene: 5. This CDR3 is built from 14 residues. The CDR3 spells CASSFGTVNQPQHF. CDR3 bases: TGTGCCAGTAGTTTCGGGACAGTAAATCAGCCCCAGCATTTT. Complete variable domain (other parts from reference TRBV19 and TRBJ1-5): DGGITQSPKYLFRKEGQNVTLSCEQNLNHDAMYWYRQDPGQGLRLIYYSQIVNDFQKGDIAEGYSVSREKKESFPLTVTSAQKNPTAFYLCASSFGTVNQPQHFGDGTRLSIL.

The chain links TRBV7-8 to TRBJ1-1; D is unresolved. In germline, CDR1 is SGHVS, CDR2 FQNEAQ. V lost 2 bases to trimming and J lost 4 bases, with 11 bases between them. The CDR3 spans 14 residues. CDR3 sequence: CASSLNDAGTEAFF. The CDR3 DNA sequence: TGTGCCAGCAGCTTAAACGACGCGGGCACTGAAGCTTTCTTT.

This clone has a handful of counts. The CDR3 sequence is CASTTGNQPQHF. The CDR3 coding sequence is TGTGCCAGCACCACGGGCAATCAGCCCCAGCATTTT. J is TRBJ1-5 and V is TRBV6-5; no clear D. The CDR3 runs to 12 residues. The V end lost 7 bases, the J end lost 2 bases, and 6 bases lay between the germline ends. Germline assignment: CDR1 MNHEY and CDR2 SVGAGI.

This chain joins TRBV7-9 and TRBJ1-1; the D gene is possibly TRBD1 (5 bases). V was clipped by 1 base and J by 3 bases, with 12 bases between them. CDR1 is SEHNR and CDR2 is FQNEAQ in the germline V gene (reference sequence). The CDR3 sequence is 15 residues long. CDR3 protein: CASSLEKGLDTEAFF. In DNA, the CDR3 is TGTGCCAGCAGCTTAGAGAAGGGGCTGGACACTGAAGCTTTCTTT.

The rearrangement links TRBV5-4 to TRBJ2-5, with D uncertain. Germline CDR1 reads SGHNT; CDR2 reads YYREEE (reference sequence). Trimming stripped 2 bases from V and 5 bases from J, with 7 bases between. The length of the CDR3 is 12 residues. CDR3 loop: CASSFPGETQYF. DNA of the CDR3: TGTGCCAGCAGCTTCCCCGGGGAGACCCAGTACTTC.

The V gene is TRBV5-1, the J gene TRBJ1-1, with TRBD1 as a possible D gene (6 bases). V was clipped by 4 bases and J by 2 bases, with 12 bases between them. Germline assignment: CDR1 SGHRS and CDR2 YFSETQ. The CDR3 length is 14 residues. The chain's CDR3 is CASSMGTLNTEAFF. The CDR3 DNA is TGCGCCAGCAGCATGGGGACACTTAACACTGAAGCTTTCTTT. The full variable domain, completed using reference TRBV5-1 and TRBJ1-1, is KAGVTQTPRYLIKTRGQQVTLSCSPISGHRSVSWYQQTPGQGLQFLFEYFSETQRNKGNFPGRFSGRQFSNSRSEMNVSTLELGDSALYLCASSMGTLNTEAFFGQGTRLTVV.

The chain is built from TRBV6-8 and TRBJ2-2; 9 nucleotides agree with TRBD1. The CDR3 totals 15 residues. Germline values: CDR1 MNHGY, CDR2 SAAAGT. Trimming took 6 bases from V and 1 from J; bases not matched to a gene: 3. The CDR3 coding sequence is TGTGCCAGCAGATCGACAGGGGGGAACACCGGGGAGCTGTTTTTT. Translated, it gives CASRSTGGNTGELFF.

In its sample, this clone was seen many times. The V gene is TRBV6-5, the J gene TRBJ1-2; D may be TRBD1 (5 bases). The V gene's germline CDR1 is MNHEY and CDR2 SVGAGI. This CDR3 region has 15 residues. V dropped 8 bases and J dropped 3 bases, with 19 bases sitting between them. The CDR3 DNA reads as TGTGCCAGCGGTTCCCACGGCAGGGTCGACTATGGCTACACCTTC. It specifies CASGSHGRVDYGYTF.

This clone was detected only a few times. The chain joins TRBV2 to TRBJ2-5; D remains unclear. The CDR3 is 14 residues long. Germline assignment: CDR1 SNHLY and CDR2 FYNNEI. With 6 bases removed from V and 1 base from J, the gap between germline ends came to 12 bases. CDR3 amino acids: CASSRLGIQETQYF. CDR3 nucleotides: TGTGCCAGCAGCCGTCTCGGTATCCAAGAGACCCAGTACTTC.

The genes are TRBV19 and TRBJ1-6; 8 bases line up with TRBD1. There are 14 residues in the CDR3. Germline V gene data show CDR1 as LNHDA and CDR2 as SQIVND (reference sequence). J lost 5 bases, V lost 4 bases, and 1 base had no gene match. The CDR3 DNA sequence: TGTGCCAGTAGTACAGGGGGCAATAATTCACCCCTCCACTTT. Translating gives CASSTGGNNSPLHF.

The chain employs TRBV5-5 and TRBJ2-7, with 7 bases lining up with TRBD2. This CDR3 has 14 amino acids. Germline V lookup: CDR1 SGHKS, CDR2 YYEKEE (reference sequence). Trimming at V came to 0 bases and at J to 5 bases, leaving 5 bases not matched to a gene. The CDR3 region has the DNA TGTGCCAGCAGCTTGGGGCTAACTAGCGACGAGCAGTACTTC. Its translation: CASSLGLTSDEQYF.

In regard to this clone: One base away lies a much larger clone, so this may be a sequencing read error. This CDR3 reads CASSSDSSYNEQFF. The CDR3 DNA is TGTGCCAGCAGCTCGGACAGCTCCTACAATGAGCAGTTCTTC. This chain connects TRBV5-4 to TRBJ2-1; a weak D match, TRBD1 (6 bases). This CDR3 is built from 14 residues. Trimming pared 3 bases from V and 0 bases from J, leaving 7 bases between. In germline, CDR1 is SGHNT, CDR2 YYREEE (reference sequence).

The gene calls are TRBV2 and TRBJ2-7; 7 bases are a match to TRBD1. V gave up 6 bases and J gave up 6 bases; unmatched junction bases: 2. Germline-derived CDR1 and CDR2 are SNHLY and FYNNEI. This CDR3 has 11 amino acids. The CDR3 here is CASRTGSEQYF. The CDR3 DNA reads as TGTGCCAGCAGGACAGGGAGCGAGCAGTACTTC.

This clone was counted between two and nine times. The chain combines TRBV7-9 with TRBJ2-7; 10 bases align to TRBD2. CDR1 and CDR2 from the germline V gene are SEHNR and FQNEAQ (reference sequence). The CDR3 is 17 residues long. V lost 5 bases to trimming and J lost 0 bases; unmatched junction nucleotides: 10. CDR3 bases: TGTGCCAGCAGCCCCGGCGTAGCGGGAGGTTACTCCTACGAGCAGTACTTC. It codes for CASSPGVAGGYSYEQYF.

This chain joins TRBV5-4 and TRBJ2-5; no definite D call. Germline values: CDR1 SGHNT, CDR2 YYREEE (reference sequence). CDR3 length: 12 amino acids. The V and J ends lost 0 bases and 3 bases respectively, with 3 bases between them. For the CDR3, the DNA is TGTGCCAGCAGCTTGGCCAAAGAGACCCAGTACTTC. The encoded protein is CASSLAKETQYF.

The chain combines TRBV5-1 with TRBJ2-3; 9 bases line up with TRBD1. CDR3 size: 16 residues. Germline trimming cut 5 bases from V and 3 bases from J; bases unmatched to any gene: 10. Germline CDR1 is SGHRS and CDR2 is YFSETQ. CDR3 sequence reads: CASSPDRGSVTDTQYF. CDR3 sequence (DNA): TGCGCCAGCAGTCCAGACAGGGGGAGTGTGACAGATACGCAGTATTTT. Drawing the rest from reference TRBV5-1 and TRBJ2-3, the complete variable domain is KAGVTQTPRYLIKTRGQQVTLSCSPISGHRSVSWYQQTPGQGLQFLFEYFSETQRNKGNFPGRFSGRQFSNSRSEMNVSTLELGDSALYLCASSPDRGSVTDTQYFGPGTRLTVL.

The chain combines TRBV24-1 with TRBJ2-1; 8 bases line up with TRBD2. Germline V gene data show CDR1 as KGHDR and CDR2 as SFDVKD. This CDR3 contains 18 residues. Germline trimming cut 0 bases from V and 5 bases from J; bases unmatched to any gene: 11. The CDR3 nucleotides are TGTGCCACCAGTGATTTGGGCGTCTCCGGGGGGGTCGACAATGAGCAGTTCTTC. Encoded protein: CATSDLGVSGGVDNEQFF.

The V call is TRBV28, the J call TRBJ1-5; D gene unclear. The CDR3 length is 12 residues. Trimming took off 3 bases at V and 9 bases at J, with 9 bases between the two ends. From germline, CDR1 is MDHEN and CDR2 SYDVKM. The CDR3, as DNA: TGTGCCAGCAGTTTGCGGGAACGGCCCCAGCATTTT. Translating gives CASSLRERPQHF.

V and J are TRBV19 and TRBJ1-6, with 7 bases fitting TRBD1. The CDR3 runs 14 residues. CDR1 is LNHDA and CDR2 is SQIVND in the germline V gene (reference sequence). Losses at the gene ends were 6 bases for V and 9 bases for J; bases not matched to a gene: 8. The CDR3, as DNA: TGTGCCAGTAGATTGGGGACAGAGACTTCACCCCTCCACTTT. Protein sequence: CASRLGTETSPLHF.

The chain recombines TRBV4-1 with TRBJ2-7, with 9 nucleotides matching TRBD2. CDR1 MGHRA and CDR2 YSYEKL come from the germline V gene. This CDR3 region has 17 residues. V was clipped by 3 bases and J by 3 bases; unmatched bases: 12. The CDR3 DNA sequence: TGCGCCAGCAGCCACCGATTAGCGGGAGATGATTACTACGAGCAGTACTTC. Translation: CASSHRLAGDDYYEQYF.

This clone was detected a few times. This sequence joins TRBV5-5 and TRBJ2-7; the match to TRBD2 covers 10 bases. CDR1 is SGHKS, CDR2 YYEKEE, per germline (reference sequence). This CDR3 is built from 15 residues. V shed 4 bases and J 7 bases; nucleotides not matched to a gene: 11. The CDR3 reads CASSEGAGGPGEQYF. In nucleotides, the CDR3 is TGTGCCAGCAGCGAAGGAGCGGGAGGGCCTGGGGAGCAGTACTTC.

The rearrangement links TRBV2 to TRBJ1-2; the D gene is possibly TRBD1 (5 bases). CDR3 size: 11 residues. Between the trimmed V and J ends, which lost 7 bases and 6 bases, there was a span of 9 bases. CDR1 and CDR2 (germline): SNHLY, FYNNEI. CDR3: CASMIGDGYTF. For the CDR3, the DNA is TGTGCCAGCATGATAGGGGATGGCTACACCTTC.

V gene TRBV6-1 combines with J gene TRBJ2-7; D gene uncertain. This CDR3 comprises 13 residues. Between the trimmed V and J ends, which lost 3 bases and 2 bases, there was a span of 8 bases. Germline CDR1 and CDR2: MNHNS and SASEGT. In nucleotides, the CDR3 is TGTGCCAGCAGTGATCGAATAGCCTACGAGCAGTACTTC. Its translation: CASSDRIAYEQYF.

The chain joins TRBV7-2 to TRBJ1-1; a weak D match, TRBD1 (5 bases). Per germline, CDR1 SGHTA and CDR2 FQGNSA. Trimming took off 4 bases at V and 3 bases at J, with 9 bases between the two ends. The CDR3 consists of 13 residues. Written as DNA, the CDR3 is TGTGCCAGCAGCTACTTCAGGGACACTGAAGCTTTCTTT. Translating it yields CASSYFRDTEAFF.

The rearrangement links TRBV14 to TRBJ2-7; D remains unclear. Trimming stripped 3 bases from V and 5 bases from J, with 8 bases between. The CDR3 loop spans 12 amino acids. Germline loops: CDR1 SGHDN, CDR2 FVKESK. This CDR3 reads CASSHKRDEQYF. The CDR3 DNA reads TGTGCCAGCAGCCACAAACGCGACGAGCAGTACTTC.

V gene TRBV3-1 (or the pseudogene TRBV3-2) combines with J gene TRBJ1-6; 8 bases are a match to TRBD1. Germline trimming cut 6 bases from V and 7 bases from J; bases unmatched to any gene: 5. This CDR3 comprises 14 residues. The germline V gene encodes CDR1 LGHDT and CDR2 YNNKEL (reference sequence). CDR3 sequence: CASRFTGGNSPLHF. DNA of the CDR3: TGTGCCAGCAGATTCACAGGGGGGAATTCACCCCTCCACTTT.